The subject of this entry is one T cell receptor beta chain. What it binds is unknown. The V gene's germline CDR1 is DFQATT and CDR2 SNEGSKA (reference sequence). The junction had 9 bases not matched to a gene; V was cut back by 4 bases and J by 16 bases. This CDR3 contains 12 residues. This entry belongs to a study of T cell repertoires in cytomegalovirus infection. For the study at large: Based on public TCR beta signatures, there were indications of CMV infection and of a matching HLA type. Study-level points and caveats: Dominating the ex vivo response were HLA-C-restricted CMV-specific TCR beta clonotypes.

TCRdb processed the reads anew with MiXCR; each CDR3 protein has one entry. The table shows about 250,000 distinct CDR3 sequences, with approximately 17% occurring only once. The TCR comes from a human donor in good health (CMV status not recorded). Some clones in this sample may be carry-over from other donors' samples. V and J are TRBV20-1 and TRBJ2-1, with TRBD2 matching over 11 bases. The sequenced sample consisted of CD8+ T cells from PBMCs. The CDR3 sequence is CSATKLAGEYFF. CDR3 nucleotide sequence: TGCAGTGCTACGAAACTAGCGGGGGAGTACTTCTTC.